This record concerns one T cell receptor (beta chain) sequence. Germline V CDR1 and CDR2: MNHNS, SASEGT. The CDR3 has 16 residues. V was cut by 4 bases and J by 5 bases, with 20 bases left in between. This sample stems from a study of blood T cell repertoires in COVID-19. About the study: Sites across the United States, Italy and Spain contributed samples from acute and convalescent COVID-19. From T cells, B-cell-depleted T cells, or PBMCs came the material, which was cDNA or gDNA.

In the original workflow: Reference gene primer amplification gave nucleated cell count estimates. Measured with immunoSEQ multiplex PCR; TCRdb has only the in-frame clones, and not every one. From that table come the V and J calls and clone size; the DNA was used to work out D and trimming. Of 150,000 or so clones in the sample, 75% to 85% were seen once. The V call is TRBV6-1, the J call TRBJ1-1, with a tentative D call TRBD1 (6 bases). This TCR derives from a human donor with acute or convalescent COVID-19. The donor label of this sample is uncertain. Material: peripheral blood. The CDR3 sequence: CASSAGDKGVRTEAFF. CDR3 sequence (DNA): TGTGCCAGCAGTGCCGGGGACAAAGGGGTCAGAACTGAAGCTTTCTTT.